Listed below are T cell receptor beta chains from one sample, sequenced in a study of shared clonotypes between healthy human individuals. The table came from immunoSEQ multiplex PCR; TCRdb's copy has only in-frame clones and leaves some out. The sample includes some 690,000 clones, about 92% seen only once; the top ten take 30% to 40%. Sequencing used memory CD8+ T cells from PBMCs. Receptor source: a man between 18 and 35 years old in good health. Some clones in this sample may be carry-over from other donors' samples. CDR3s include the opening cysteine and the closing phenylalanine or tryptophan. A D gene is named only where the DNA matches it firmly. For some rows the clone size is stated as once, few or many, or as a class when expanded; others skip it.

d_call clone_size j_call v_call cdr3_aa cdr3_nt
. . TRBJ1-4 TRBV2 CASSVPGRGTNEKLFF TGTGCCAGCAGTGTCCCGGGACGGGGAACTAATGAAAAACTGTTTTTT
. . TRBJ1-5 TRBV28 CASSLRRGREVAEPQHF TGTGCCAGCAGTTTACGGCGGGGGCGCGAGGTTGCGGAGCCCCAGCATTTT
TRBD2 . TRBJ2-2 TRBV5-4 CASRPGLADTGELFF TGTGCCAGCAGGCCGGGACTAGCGGACACCGGGGAGCTGTTTTTT
TRBD2 . TRBJ2-1 TRBV13 CASSPRSAGVVEQFF TGTGCCAGCAGCCCCCGGAGCGCGGGAGTGGTCGAGCAGTTCTTC
. . TRBJ2-1 TRBV11-2 CASSSGRTNEQFF TGTGCCAGCAGCTCCGGACGGACCAATGAGCAGTTCTTC
. . TRBJ1-5 TRBV7-9 CASSLGVESNQPQHF TGTGCCAGCAGCTTAGGAGTGGAGAGCAATCAGCCCCAGCATTTT
TRBD2 . TRBJ2-3 TRBV7-2 CASSLGLAGLTDTQYF TGTGCCAGCAGCTTAGGACTAGCGGGCCTCACAGATACGCAGTATTTT
. . TRBJ1-1 TRBV9 CASSVGGGPEAFF TGTGCCAGCAGCGTAGGAGGGGGACCTGAAGCTTTCTTT
TRBD2 . TRBJ2-1 TRBV11-3 CASSPRRSGSRFNEQFF TGTGCCAGCAGCCCCCGGCGGAGCGGGAGCCGTTTCAATGAGCAGTTCTTC
TRBD1 . TRBJ2-3 TRBV7-9 CASSVGRDRVTDTQYF TGTGCCAGCAGCGTCGGCCGGGACAGGGTCACAGATACGCAGTATTTT
. . TRBJ2-7 TRBV29-1 CSAGLTYEQYF TGCAGCGCAGGACTTACCTACGAGCAGTACTTC
. . TRBJ1-1 TRBV4-1 CASSPRGLNTEAFF TGCGCCAGCAGCCCTAGAGGGCTGAACACTGAAGCTTTCTTT
TRBD2 . TRBJ2-1 TRBV30 CAWGIGGRPWGDEQFF TGTGCCTGGGGAATAGGCGGGAGGCCTTGGGGGGATGAGCAGTTCTTC
. . TRBJ1-2 TRBV11-1 CASSGGGDGYTF TGTGCCAGCAGCGGTGGAGGCGATGGCTACACCTTC
TRBD1 once TRBJ1-1 TRBV29-1 CSGWTGASLNTEAFF TGCAGCGGTTGGACAGGCGCTAGTTTGAACACTGAAGCTTTCTTT
TRBD2 . TRBJ2-3 TRBV7-2 CASSSWGGRTYTDTQYF TGTGCCAGCAGCAGCTGGGGGGGGAGGACATACACAGATACGCAGTATTTT
. once TRBJ2-2 TRBV28 CASSPRQIQNTGELFF TGTGCCAGCAGTCCTAGACAGATTCAAAACACCGGGGAGCTGTTTTTT
. . TRBJ2-1 TRBV28 CASSQYSNEQFF TGTGCCAGCAGTCAATACAGCAATGAGCAGTTCTTC
TRBD2 once TRBJ2-7 TRBV4-1 CASSQGSGLAGVEQYF TGCGCCAGCAGCCAAGGGTCAGGACTAGCGGGAGTCGAGCAGTACTTC
. . TRBJ2-7 TRBV4-3 CASSSTRSSYEQYF TGCGCCAGCAGCTCAACAAGGAGCTCCTACGAGCAGTACTTC
TRBD1 . TRBJ1-1 TRBV9 CASSALSFTTGGPEAFF TGTGCCAGCAGCGCATTAAGCTTTACGACAGGGGGCCCTGAAGCTTTCTTT
TRBD1 . TRBJ1-1 TRBV27 CASSPGQGYAEAFF TGTGCCAGCAGTCCGGGACAGGGGTATGCTGAAGCTTTCTTT
TRBD2 many TRBJ2-1 TRBV4-3 CASSQLSGTSYNEQFF TGCGCCAGCAGCCAACTTAGCGGGACCTCCTACAATGAGCAGTTCTTC
TRBD1 . TRBJ1-1 TRBV11-3 CASSSSTGENEAFF TGTGCCAGCAGCTCATCGACAGGGGAGAATGAAGCTTTCTTT
. . TRBJ2-7 TRBV11-2 CASSLGQGLNYEQYF TGTGCCAGCAGCTTAGGGCAGGGTCTGAACTACGAGCAGTACTTC
. . TRBJ1-3 TRBV5-6 CASSPSPSGNTIYF TGTGCCAGCAGCCCATCACCCTCTGGAAACACCATATATTTT
. . TRBJ1-2 TRBV27 CASSISGTVLYGYTF TGTGCCAGCAGTATTTCCGGGACGGTGCTCTATGGCTACACCTTC
TRBD1 . TRBJ2-7 TRBV7-9 CASSSLPGTGRYEQYF TGTGCCAGCAGCTCGCTCCCCGGGACAGGACGGTACGAGCAGTACTTC
TRBD1 . TRBJ2-7 TRBV7-9 CASSFRDRVDEQYF TGTGCCAGCAGCTTCCGGGACAGGGTGGACGAGCAGTACTTC
. . TRBJ1-1 TRBV27 CASSLGAGSTEAFF TGTGCCAGCAGTTTAGGGGCAGGGTCCACTGAAGCTTTCTTT
. . TRBJ2-2 TRBV9 CASSREGRNTGELFF TGTGCCAGCAGCCGAGAAGGCCGGAACACCGGGGAGCTGTTTTTT
TRBD2 . TRBJ2-1 TRBV27 CASRWGGAYNEQFF TGTGCCAGCAGGTGGGGAGGGGCCTACAATGAGCAGTTCTTC
. . TRBJ2-5 TRBV19 CASSPRGPVGETQYF TGTGCCAGTAGTCCTCGGGGTCCGGTAGGAGAGACCCAGTACTTC
TRBD1 . TRBJ1-4 TRBV5-4 CASSRPGQVKLFF TGTGCCAGCAGCCGACCGGGACAGGTCAAACTGTTTTTT
. . TRBJ1-1 TRBV27 CASSLYGGVNTEAFF TGTGCCAGCAGTTTATATGGGGGGGTGAACACTGAAGCTTTCTTT
. . TRBJ1-1 TRBV9 CASSAYQTANTEAFF TGTGCCAGCAGCGCCTACCAGACGGCGAACACTGAAGCTTTCTTT
. . TRBJ1-1 TRBV13 CASSYGSGGNTEAFF TGTGCCAGCAGCTACGGGAGTGGGGGGAACACTGAAGCTTTCTTT